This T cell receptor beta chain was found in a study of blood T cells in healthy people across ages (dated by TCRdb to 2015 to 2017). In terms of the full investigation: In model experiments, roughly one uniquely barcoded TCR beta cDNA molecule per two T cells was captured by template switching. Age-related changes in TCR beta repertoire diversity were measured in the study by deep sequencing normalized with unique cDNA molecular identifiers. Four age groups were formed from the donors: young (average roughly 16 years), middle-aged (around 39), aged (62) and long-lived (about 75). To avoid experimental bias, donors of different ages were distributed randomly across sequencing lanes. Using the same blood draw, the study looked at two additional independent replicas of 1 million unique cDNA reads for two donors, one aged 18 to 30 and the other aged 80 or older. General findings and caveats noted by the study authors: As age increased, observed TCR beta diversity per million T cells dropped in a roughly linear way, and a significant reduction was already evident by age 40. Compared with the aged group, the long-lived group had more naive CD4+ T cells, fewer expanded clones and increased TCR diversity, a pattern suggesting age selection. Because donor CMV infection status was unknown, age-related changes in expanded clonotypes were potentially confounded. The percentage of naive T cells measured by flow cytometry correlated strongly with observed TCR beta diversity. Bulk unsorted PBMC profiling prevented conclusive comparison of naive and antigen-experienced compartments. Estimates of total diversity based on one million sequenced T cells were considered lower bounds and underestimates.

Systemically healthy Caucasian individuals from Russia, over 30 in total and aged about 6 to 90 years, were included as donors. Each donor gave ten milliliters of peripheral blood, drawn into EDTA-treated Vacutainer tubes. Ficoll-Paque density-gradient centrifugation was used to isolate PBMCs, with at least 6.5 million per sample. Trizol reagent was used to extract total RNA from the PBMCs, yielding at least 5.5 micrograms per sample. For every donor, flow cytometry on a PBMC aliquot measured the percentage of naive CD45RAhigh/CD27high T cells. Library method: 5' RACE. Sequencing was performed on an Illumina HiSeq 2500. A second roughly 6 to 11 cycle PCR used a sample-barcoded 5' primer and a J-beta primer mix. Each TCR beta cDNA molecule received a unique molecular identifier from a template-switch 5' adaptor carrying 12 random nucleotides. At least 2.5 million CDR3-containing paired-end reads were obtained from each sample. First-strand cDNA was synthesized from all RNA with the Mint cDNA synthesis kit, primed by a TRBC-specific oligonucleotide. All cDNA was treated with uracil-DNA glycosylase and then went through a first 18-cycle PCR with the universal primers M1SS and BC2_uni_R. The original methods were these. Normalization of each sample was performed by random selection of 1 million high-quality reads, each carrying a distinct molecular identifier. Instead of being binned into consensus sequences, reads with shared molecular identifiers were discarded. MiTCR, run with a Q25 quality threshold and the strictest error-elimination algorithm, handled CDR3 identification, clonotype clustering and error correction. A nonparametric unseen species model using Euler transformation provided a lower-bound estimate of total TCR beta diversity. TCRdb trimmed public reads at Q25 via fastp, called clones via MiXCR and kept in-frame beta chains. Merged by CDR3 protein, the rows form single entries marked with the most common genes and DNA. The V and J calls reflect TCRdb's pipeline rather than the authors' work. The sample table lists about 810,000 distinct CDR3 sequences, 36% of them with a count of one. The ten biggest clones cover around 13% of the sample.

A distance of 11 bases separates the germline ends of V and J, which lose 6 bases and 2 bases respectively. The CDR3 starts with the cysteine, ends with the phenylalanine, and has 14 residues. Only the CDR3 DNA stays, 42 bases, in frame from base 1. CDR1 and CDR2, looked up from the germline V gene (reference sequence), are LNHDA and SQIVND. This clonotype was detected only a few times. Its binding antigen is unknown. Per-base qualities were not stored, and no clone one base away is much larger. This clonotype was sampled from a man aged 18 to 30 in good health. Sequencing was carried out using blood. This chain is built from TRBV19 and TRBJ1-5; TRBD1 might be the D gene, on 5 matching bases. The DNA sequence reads TGTGCCAGTAGCGGGGAAGGGGGCAATCAGCCCCAGCATTTT. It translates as CASSGEGGNQPQHF.